This T cell receptor beta chain originates from a study of blood T cell repertoires in COVID-19. Study background: Samples representing acute and convalescent COVID-19 were sourced from the United States, Italy and Spain.

Original analysis: Estimated nucleated cell counts came from reference gene primer amplification. Using immunoSEQ multiplex PCR, the repertoire was profiled, and TCRdb retains in-frame clones only, with some absent. The DNA was the basis for D and trimming; V, J and clone size are from that table. The sample carries a few hundred thousand clones, roughly 82% recorded once. CDR3 length equals 18 residues. Germline trimming cut 5 bases from V and 7 bases from J; bases unmatched to any gene: 13. Germline lookup yields CDR1 SEHNR and CDR2 FQNEAQ (reference sequence). The sample consisted of peripheral blood. V gene TRBV7-9 combines with J gene TRBJ2-2; TRBD2 agrees at 13 bases. The clonotype was recovered from a human donor in a cohort sampled during active COVID-19. In nucleotides, the CDR3 is TGTGCCAGCAGCCAACCTATAGGGACTAGCGGGGAAATCGGGGAGCTGTTTTTT. It yields the protein CASSQPIGTSGEIGELFF.